These 25 T cell receptor beta chains were sequenced from one sample in a study of blood T cell repertoires in COVID-19. The method was immunoSEQ multiplex PCR; TCRdb's version includes in-frame clones alone and lacks a portion of them. Here the sample spans 50,000 to 70,000 clones, 84% being singletons. The sequencing sample was made of peripheral blood. The receptors were sampled from a woman aged 55-75 years with acute or convalescent COVID-19.

V is TRBV11-2 and J is TRBJ1-5, with unresolved D. The CDR3 is made up of 14 amino acids. Looked up from germline, CDR1 is SGHAT and CDR2 is FQNNGV. V was cut by 0 bases and J by 5 bases, with 8 bases left in between. CDR3 nucleotides: TGTGCCAGCAGCTTAGAGCTTAGAGATCAGCCCCAGCATTTT. Protein sequence: CASSLELRDQPQHF.

J is TRBJ2-2 and V is TRBV2; D is perhaps TRBD1 (6 bases). V was cut by 7 bases and J by 4 bases, with 16 bases left in between. The CDR3 is 15 amino acids. Germline V gene lookup returns CDR1 SNHLY and CDR2 FYNNEI. The CDR3 loop is CASMTRGGRTGELFF. CDR3 coding DNA: TGTGCCAGCATGACGAGAGGGGGACGCACCGGGGAGCTGTTTTTT.

The chain joins TRBV7-9 to TRBJ2-7; the D gene is possibly TRBD1 (6 bases). Germline lookup yields CDR1 SEHNR and CDR2 FQNEAQ (reference sequence). V gave up 0 bases and J gave up 2 bases, with 8 bases separating them. This CDR3 spans 14 amino acids. CDR3 region: CASSLAGGPYEQYF. The CDR3 DNA sequence: TGTGCCAGCAGCTTAGCAGGGGGACCCTACGAGCAGTACTTC.

The chain links TRBV12-3 or TRBV12-4 to TRBJ2-4; no firm D call. V was pared by 4 bases and J by 15 bases, with 16 bases between. The length of the CDR3 is 12 residues. The DNA of the CDR3 is TGTGCCAGCAGTTCATCATCCCGGTTGCCGTACTTC. It yields the protein CASSSSSRLPYF.

The chain combines TRBV5-1 with TRBJ2-2; D is possibly TRBD1 (5 bases). The germline V gene encodes CDR1 SGHRS and CDR2 YFSETQ. The CDR3 is 16 residues long. V shed 0 bases and J shed 1 base, with 10 bases lying between them. This CDR3 reads CASSLDRGGNTGELFF. Written as DNA, the CDR3 is TGCGCCAGCAGCTTGGATAGGGGTGGGAACACCGGGGAGCTGTTTTTT.

This CDR3 is CASSAGAGTQYF. The CDR3 DNA follows: TGCGCCAGCAGTGCGGGGGCAGGGACCCAGTACTTC. The rearrangement links TRBV5-1 to TRBJ2-5; weak D call: TRBD2 (7 bases). V lost 5 bases and J 7 bases, leaving 12 bases between the germline ends. The CDR3 is 12 amino acids. The germline V gene has CDR1 SGHRS and CDR2 YFSETQ.

Only one count was recorded for this clone. This sequence joins TRBV5-1 and TRBJ1-1; D gene ambiguous. V was trimmed by 4 bases and J by 1 base, leaving 11 bases between them. Germline V gives CDR1 SGHRS, CDR2 YFSETQ. There are 14 residues in the CDR3. For the CDR3, the DNA is TGCGCCAGCAGCCCGGAGGGTTCGAACACTGAAGCTTTCTTT. It yields the protein CASSPEGSNTEAFF.

The rearrangement links TRBV7-6 to TRBJ2-2; 10 bases line up with TRBD2. CDR3 length: 16 amino acids. Trimming removed 4 bases from V and 1 base from J; junction bases left unmatched: 3. Germline CDR1 SGHVS, CDR2 FNYEAQ. CDR3 amino acids: CASSSLAGGNTGELFF. The CDR3 DNA sequence: TGTGCCAGCAGCTCGTTAGCGGGGGGGAACACCGGGGAGCTGTTTTTT.

This chain joins TRBV7-9 and TRBJ1-3, with TRBD1 matching over 7 bases. After removal of 5 bases from V and 4 bases from J, the junction contained 8 bases not matched to a gene. There are 15 residues in the CDR3. The germline V gene has CDR1 SEHNR and CDR2 FQNEAQ (reference sequence). CDR3 sequence reads: CASSPPGQRGNTIYF. The DNA of the CDR3 is TGTGCCAGCAGCCCCCCGGGACAGAGAGGAAACACCATATATTTT.

This clone has only one observation. The chain has TRBV6-1 and TRBJ1-3; D unresolved. This CDR3 has 17 residues. Trimming left V 0 bases short and J 0 bases short, with 12 bases between. Germline loops: CDR1 MNHNS, CDR2 SASEGT. The CDR3 here is CASSEARVRFSGNTIYF. The CDR3 DNA reads TGTGCCAGCAGTGAAGCGCGCGTGAGATTCTCTGGAAACACCATATATTTT.

The rearrangement joins TRBV10-2 to TRBJ1-2, with a weak D call TRBD1 (6 bases). Germline V gives CDR1 WSHSY, CDR2 SAAADI. This CDR3 is 14 amino acids long. V lost 6 bases, J lost 3 bases, and 14 bases lay in between. CDR3 coding DNA: TGCGCCAGCAGGAGTGTGGGGGCCGACTATGGCTACACCTTC. It yields the protein CASRSVGADYGYTF.

This clone has ten or more counts. The rearrangement uses TRBV5-1 and TRBJ2-2; D unresolved. CDR3 length: 14 residues. Germline V gene lookup returns CDR1 SGHRS and CDR2 YFSETQ. V shed 6 bases and J shed 5 bases, with 14 bases lying between them. The CDR3 DNA is TGCGCCAGCACTTATGATGCCGGGACCGGGGAGCTGTTTTTT. This gives the protein CASTYDAGTGELFF.

The rearrangement joins TRBV7-3 to TRBJ1-1; D might be TRBD1 (5 bases). The V end was cut by 4 bases, the J end by 7 bases, with 13 bases between. Germline loops: CDR1 SGHTA, CDR2 FQGTGA. The CDR3 is 13 amino acids. As DNA, the CDR3 is TGTGCCAGCAGCTCCGGCGGGACTTATGAAGCTTTCTTT. It yields the protein CASSSGGTYEAFF. The entire variable domain, with the rest obtained from reference TRBV7-3 and TRBJ1-1, is as follows: GAGVSQTPSNKVTEKGKYVELRCDPISGHTALYWYRQSLGQGPEFLIYFQGTGAADDSGLPNDRFFAVRPEGSVSTLKIQRTERGDSAVYLCASSSGGTYEAFFGQGTRLTVV.

The chain uses TRBV10-3 and TRBJ2-1, with D perhaps matching TRBD1 (5 bases). The CDR3 is 12 residues long. Trimming removed 11 bases at V and 6 bases at J, with 14 bases between. Germline CDR1 reads ENHRY; CDR2 reads SYGVKD. CDR3: CASGAVGNEQFF. The CDR3 DNA reads TGTGCCTCTGGGGCAGTAGGCAATGAGCAGTTCTTC.

The chain is built from TRBV10-3 and TRBJ1-4; D may be TRBD1 (5 bases). This CDR3 contains 13 residues. Trimming stripped 9 bases from V and 5 bases from J, with 13 bases between. Germline CDR1 and CDR2: ENHRY and SYGVKD. The CDR3 loop is CAIWVEGNEKLFF. DNA of the CDR3: TGTGCCATTTGGGTGGAGGGGAATGAAAAACTGTTTTTT.

The table lists this clone with a few counts. The gene calls are TRBV11-3 and TRBJ2-7, with 7 nucleotides matching TRBD1. Germline loops: CDR1 SGHNT, CDR2 YENEEA. The CDR3 contains 16 residues. The V segment lost 0 bases and the J segment 2 bases; nucleotides outside the gene matches: 7. The CDR3 DNA is TGTGCCAGCAGCTTAGACGACCGGGACAGCGCCTACGAGCAGTACTTC. It encodes CASSLDDRDSAYEQYF.

This clone has a handful of counts. For the CDR3, the DNA is TGTGCCAGTAGTAAAGGACAGGGGTCATATTCACCCCTCCACTTT. This gives the protein CASSKGQGSYSPLHF. The chain combines TRBV19 with TRBJ1-6; TRBD1 agrees at 9 bases. This CDR3 contains 15 residues. In germline, CDR1 is LNHDA, CDR2 SQIVND (reference sequence). The V segment lost 4 bases and the J segment 8 bases; nucleotides outside the gene matches: 6.

The V and J genes are TRBV5-1 and TRBJ2-7; TRBD1 aligns across 8 bases. The CDR3 is 12 residues long. Germline V CDR1 and CDR2: SGHRS, YFSETQ. After removal of 7 bases from V and 4 bases from J, the junction contained 4 bases not matched to a gene. The CDR3 sequence: CASEDRGYEQYF. The CDR3 nucleotides read TGCGCCAGCGAAGACAGGGGATACGAGCAGTACTTC.

The V and J genes are TRBV19 and TRBJ1-1; 7 nucleotides align to TRBD1. V dropped 6 bases and J dropped 5; count of bases not matched to a gene: 12. The V gene's germline CDR1 is LNHDA and CDR2 SQIVND (reference sequence). CDR3 length: 15 residues. CDR3 in DNA: TGTGCCAGTAGGGACTTGACAGGGTCCGCGACTGAAGCTTTCTTT. Translating gives CASRDLTGSATEAFF.

The chain links TRBV19 to TRBJ2-1; the D gene is possibly TRBD1 (5 bases). Per germline, CDR1 LNHDA and CDR2 SQIVND (reference sequence). The length of the CDR3 is 14 residues. Trimming took off 5 bases at V and 4 bases at J, with 12 bases between the two ends. This CDR3 is CASSVQEGYNEQFF. The DNA for the CDR3 is TGTGCCAGTAGTGTACAGGAAGGGTACAATGAGCAGTTCTTC.

This sequence joins TRBV5-6 and TRBJ2-3; 7 bases align to TRBD1. With 3 bases clipped from V and 2 bases from J, the junction kept 3 bases outside the gene matches. Germline CDR1 is SGHDT and CDR2 is YYEEEE. The CDR3 sequence is 14 residues long. The CDR3 nucleotides are TGTGCCAGCAGCTCGGGACAGATCACAGATACGCAGTATTTT. It translates to CASSSGQITDTQYF.

This chain links TRBV6-1 with TRBJ2-7, with D tentatively TRBD1 (6 bases). The CDR3 length is 16 residues. Trimming shortened V by 4 bases and J by 0 bases, and 16 bases separated the two germline ends. The V gene's germline CDR1 is MNHNS and CDR2 SASEGT. For the CDR3, the DNA is TGTGCCAGCAGTGGGGCACAGGGTCTATCCTCCTACGAGCAGTACTTC. It specifies CASSGAQGLSSYEQYF.

This clone was observed a single time. The rearrangement joins TRBV5-6 to TRBJ2-3, with 12 nucleotides matching TRBD2. The J segment lost 6 bases and the V segment lost 4 bases, leaving 6 bases of the junction unmatched. Looked up from germline, CDR1 is SGHDT and CDR2 is YYEEEE. There are 15 residues in the CDR3. DNA of the CDR3: TGTGCCAGCAGCACCCGACTAGCGGGGGCTGATACGCAGTATTTT. Its protein product is CASSTRLAGADTQYF.

The chain carries TRBV7-6 and TRBJ1-1, with D possibly being TRBD1 (6 bases). In germline, CDR1 is SGHVS, CDR2 FNYEAQ. CDR3 length: 16 amino acids. V lost 4 bases and J lost 0, with 15 bases in between. The CDR3 reads CASSSESGTLNTEAFF. CDR3 in DNA: TGTGCCAGCAGCTCGGAAAGCGGGACATTGAACACTGAAGCTTTCTTT.

The rearrangement joins TRBV7-3 to TRBJ1-2; no definite D call. Looked up from germline, CDR1 is SGHTA and CDR2 is FQGTGA. This CDR3 is 14 amino acids long. With 1 base removed from V and 4 bases from J, the gap between germline ends came to 10 bases. CDR3 in DNA: TGTGCCAGCAGCTTAAACTCCTCTCCCTATGGCTACACCTTC. It encodes CASSLNSSPYGYTF.